This is a list of T cell receptor beta chains from one sample in a study of CD8+CD57+ T cells in acquired aplastic anemia. TCRdb analysed the reads with MiXCR anew, one entry per CDR3 protein. The profile covers 250,000 to 300,000 distinct CDR3 sequences, with approximately 56% appearing a single time and less than 9.5% taken by the ten largest. The specimen was sorted CD4+, CD8+, or CD8+CD57+ T cells (not recorded which) from PBMCs. Every receptor here comes from a human donor with severe aplastic anemia or a healthy control (not recorded which). CDR3s include the opening cysteine and the closing phenylalanine or tryptophan. The D gene is left open where the match is weak. Clone size appears in some rows only: once, few, many, or a class for an expanded clone.

clone_size j_call d_call v_call cdr3_aa cdr3_nt
NA TRBJ2-5 NA TRBV10-3 CAISDPQYF TGTGCCATCAGTGATCCCCAGTACTTC
NA TRBJ2-7 NA TRBV5-6 CASSYRVSSYEQYF TGTGCCAGCAGCTACAGAGTAAGCTCCTACGAGCAGTACTTC
NA TRBJ2-3 TRBD2 TRBV5-1 CASRGLATDTQYF TGCGCCAGCAGGGGACTAGCTACAGATACGCAGTATTTT
many TRBJ2-5 NA TRBV5-8 CASSPHSGGAGETQYF TGTGCCAGCAGCCCGCATTCTGGGGGCGCGGGAGAGACCCAGTACTTC
NA TRBJ2-7 NA TRBV5-4 CASSTRDNYEQYF TGTGCCAGCAGCACCCGGGACAACTACGAGCAGTACTTC
once TRBJ1-1 TRBD1 TRBV18 CASSQRLFSDRGRMDTEAFF TGTGCCAGCTCACAAAGGCTCTTTTCGGACAGGGGAAGGATGGACACTGAAGCTTTCTTT
many TRBJ2-1 NA TRBV19 CASSARDLRINEQFF TGTGCCAGTAGCGCCCGGGACCTCAGAATCAATGAGCAGTTCTTC
once TRBJ2-7 TRBD1 TRBV19 CASSMTGVSYEQYF TGTGCCAGTAGTATGACAGGGGTTTCCTACGAGCAGTACTTC
few TRBJ2-5 TRBD2 TRBV24-1 CAIRSSGEETQYF TGTGCCATCAGATCTAGCGGAGAAGAGACCCAGTACTTC
NA TRBJ1-5 NA TRBV20-1 CSAGVGDSNQPQHF TGCAGTGCGGGGGTGGGGGACAGCAATCAGCCCCAGCATTTT
NA TRBJ1-2 TRBD1 TRBV6-1 CASRDRQGAYGYTF TGTGCCAGCAGAGATAGACAGGGTGCCTATGGCTACACCTTC
once TRBJ2-7 NA TRBV7-3 CASSCGGYASGQYF TGTGCCAGCAGCTGTGGGGGTTACGCCTCCGGGCAGTACTTC
few TRBJ2-2 NA TRBV7-2 CASSTASDTGELFF TGTGCCAGCAGCACGGCTAGCGACACCGGGGAGCTGTTTTTT
NA TRBJ2-7 TRBD1 TRBV9 CASSSWGQNEQYF TGTGCCAGCAGCTCATGGGGACAGAACGAGCAGTACTTC
NA TRBJ2-5 NA TRBV10-3 CAIKRGLGQETQYF TGTGCCATCAAAAGGGGCCTTGGGCAAGAGACCCAGTACTTC
many TRBJ2-6 NA TRBV7-2 CASSLGGSGANVLTF TGTGCCAGCAGCTTAGGGGGGTCCGGGGCCAACGTCCTGACTTTC